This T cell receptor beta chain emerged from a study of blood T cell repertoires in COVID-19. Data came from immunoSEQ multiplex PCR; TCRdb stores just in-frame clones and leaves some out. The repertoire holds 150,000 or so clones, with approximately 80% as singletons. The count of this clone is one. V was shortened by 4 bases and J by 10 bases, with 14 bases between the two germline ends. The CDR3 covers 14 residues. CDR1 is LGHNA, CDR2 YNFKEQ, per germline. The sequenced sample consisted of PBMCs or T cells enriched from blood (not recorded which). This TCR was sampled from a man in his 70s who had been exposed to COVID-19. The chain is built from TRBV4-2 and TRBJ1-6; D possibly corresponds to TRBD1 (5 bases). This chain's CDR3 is CASSRGAGWSPLHF. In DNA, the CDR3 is TGTGCCAGCAGCCGGGGCGCTGGTTGGTCACCCCTCCACTTT.